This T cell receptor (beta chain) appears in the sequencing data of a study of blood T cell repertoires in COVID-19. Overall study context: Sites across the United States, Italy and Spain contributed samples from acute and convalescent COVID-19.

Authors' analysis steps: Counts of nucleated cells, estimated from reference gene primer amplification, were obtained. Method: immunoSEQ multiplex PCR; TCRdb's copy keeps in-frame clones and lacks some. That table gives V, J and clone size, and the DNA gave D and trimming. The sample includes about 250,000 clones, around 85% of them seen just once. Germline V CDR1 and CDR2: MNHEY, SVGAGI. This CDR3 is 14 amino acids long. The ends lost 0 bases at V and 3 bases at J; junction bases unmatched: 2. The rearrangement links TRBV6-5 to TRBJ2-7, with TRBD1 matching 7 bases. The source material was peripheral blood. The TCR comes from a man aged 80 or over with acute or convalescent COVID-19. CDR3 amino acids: CASSYSDRIYEQYF. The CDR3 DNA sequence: TGTGCCAGCAGTTACTCGGACAGGATCTACGAGCAGTACTTC.